This paragraph reports one T cell receptor (beta chain). The source of the sample is a study of shared clonotypes between healthy human individuals. The method was immunoSEQ multiplex PCR; TCRdb's version includes in-frame clones alone and lacks a portion of them. The sample lists 2 million to 3 million clones, 80% to 95% occurring once. Germline V lookup: CDR1 MGHDK, CDR2 SYGVNS. CDR3 size: 13 residues. The receptor was isolated from a man between 18 and 29 years old in good health. Some clones in this sample may be carry-over from other donors' samples. The sample was naive CD4+ T cells from PBMCs. Specified subset: CD45RA+ positively selected. The J gene is TRBJ2-5, the V gene TRBV25-1, with 9 bases aligning to TRBD1. The end of the DNA is better explained by TRBJ2-7, so the J call may be wrong. The CDR3 DNA reads TGTGCCAGCACGGGACAGGGTTATCGCGAGCAGTACTTC. Translated, it gives CASTGQGYREQYF.